Below, 24 T cell receptor beta chains from the same sample are listed, as sequenced in a study of blood T cell repertoires in COVID-19 (dated by TCRdb to the early 2020s). Libraries were built with the immunoSEQ multiplex PCR assay. The table was pulled from immuneACCESS by TCRdb, which kept in-frame rearrangements only. Such tables lose some clones; where checked, under half of the loss comes from unresolved V genes, and the rest has no known cause. A total of 490,000 or so clones appear in this sample, 70% to 90% of them only once. The ten largest clones add up to approximately 8% of the sample. What was sequenced was PBMCs or T cells enriched from blood (not recorded which). The source is a woman aged 55-70 years who had recovered from COVID-19.

The chain carries TRBV12-3 or TRBV12-4 and TRBJ1-2, with 8 bases identical to TRBD1. The CDR3 runs to 12 residues. J was trimmed by 8 bases and V by 5 bases; bases with no gene match: 4. Written as DNA, the CDR3 is TGTGCCAGCAGTCTGACAGGGGTCGGCTACACCTTC. Translation: CASSLTGVGYTF.

Turning to this clone: This may be a read error: a much more frequent sequence differs by one nucleotide. Other DNA sequences in this specimen translate into the identical CDR3. The chain has TRBV4-1 and TRBJ1-2; 8 nucleotides align to TRBD1. Trimming cost V 1 base and J 0 bases; bases outside gene matches: 1. CDR3 length equals 15 residues. Germline CDR1 and CDR2: MGHRA and YSYEKL. The CDR3 loop reads CASSQGTGTNYGYTF. In DNA, the CDR3 is TGCGCCAGCAGCCAAGGGACAGGGACTAACTATGGCTACACCTTC.

The chain employs TRBV7-9 and TRBJ2-7, with D maybe TRBD2 (5 bases). The CDR3 runs to 14 residues. The germline V gene encodes CDR1 SEHNR and CDR2 FQNEAQ (reference sequence). The V end was cut by 2 bases, the J end by 2 bases, with 10 bases between. In DNA, the CDR3 is TGTGCCAGCAGCTTACTAGCAGCCACCTACGAGCAGTACTTC. Its protein product is CASSLLAATYEQYF.

The chain recombines TRBV18 with TRBJ2-5; TRBD1 agrees at 7 bases. The ends lost 2 bases at V and 5 bases at J; junction bases unmatched: 8. Germline CDR1 and CDR2: KGHSH and LQKENI. This CDR3 is 15 amino acids long. CDR3 in DNA: TGTGCCAGCTCACCAAAAGGGGGCGCCTGGGAGACCCAGTACTTC. This codes for CASSPKGGAWETQYF. Together with reference TRBV18 and TRBJ2-5, the CDR3 gives the full variable domain: NAGVMQNPRHLVRRRGQEARLRCSPMKGHSHVYWYRQLPEEGLKFMVYLQKENIIDESGMPKERFSAEFPKEGPSILRIQQVVRGDSAAYFCASSPKGGAWETQYFGPGTRLLVL.

This chain joins TRBV5-1 and TRBJ2-1; TRBD2 matches at 15 bases. V lost 4 bases to trimming and J lost 4 bases; unmatched junction nucleotides: 9. The CDR3 is made up of 18 amino acids. Germline V CDR1 and CDR2: SGHRS, YFSETQ. The CDR3: CASSTGTSGGLSYNEQFF. CDR3 bases: TGCGCCAGCAGCACCGGGACTAGCGGGGGGCTTTCTTACAATGAGCAGTTCTTC.

The chain recombines TRBV5-1 with TRBJ1-4; D may be TRBD1 (6 bases). The CDR3 runs to 14 residues. The germline CDR1 and CDR2 sequences are SGHRS and YFSETQ. Trimming cost V 2 bases and J 4 bases, with 9 bases left between them. CDR3 nucleotide sequence: TGCGCCAGCAGCTTTAGGACAGATAATGAAAAACTGTTTTTT. This codes for CASSFRTDNEKLFF.

The table lists this clone with a few counts. The J gene is TRBJ1-6, the V gene TRBV5-1, with D perhaps TRBD1 (6 bases). The ends were cut back, 6 bases at V and 10 bases at J, with 14 bases in the middle. Germline lookup yields CDR1 SGHRS and CDR2 YFSETQ. This CDR3 comprises 13 residues. The CDR3 spells CASNEQGNSPLHF. Here the CDR3 DNA reads TGCGCCAGCAACGAACAGGGAAACTCACCCCTCCACTTT.

This rearrangement joins TRBV3-1 (or the pseudogene TRBV3-2) to TRBJ2-1; 11 bases fit TRBD2. Germline V gene sequence: CDR1 LGHDT, CDR2 YNNKEL (reference sequence). The CDR3 consists of 16 residues. The V gene end was trimmed by 2 bases and the J gene end by 4 bases; junction bases not matched to a gene: 4. CDR3 sequence: CASSQLTSGGYNEQFF. For the CDR3, the DNA is TGTGCCAGCAGCCAACTCACTAGCGGGGGTTACAATGAGCAGTTCTTC.

Only one count was recorded for this clone. This chain links TRBV20-1 with TRBJ2-1; D unclear. The V gene's germline CDR1 is DFQATT and CDR2 SNEGSKA (reference sequence). This CDR3 has 10 amino acids. The V gene lost 3 bases and the J gene lost 9 bases, with 6 bases spanning the gap. The CDR3 sequence is CSASYLEQFF. DNA of the CDR3: TGCAGTGCTAGCTATCTTGAGCAGTTCTTC.

J is TRBJ1-3 and V is TRBV29-1; D is possibly TRBD1 (6 bases). Germline V gives CDR1 SQVTM, CDR2 ANQGSEA. The CDR3 totals 11 residues. The ends were cut back, 7 bases at V and 4 bases at J, with 8 bases in the middle. In DNA, the CDR3 is TGCAGCGCCGACAGGGGAAACACCATATATTTT. Amino acid sequence: CSADRGNTIYF.

The V call is TRBV24-1, the J call TRBJ1-2; 8 positions match TRBD1. Per germline, CDR1 KGHDR and CDR2 SFDVKD. The junction had 3 bases not matched to a gene; V was cut back by 7 bases and J by 6 bases. The CDR3 sequence is 12 residues long. CDR3 protein: CATRDRANGYTF. For the CDR3, the DNA is TGTGCCACCAGGGACAGGGCAAATGGCTACACCTTC.

The chain has TRBV14 and TRBJ1-1, with TRBD1 matching 10 bases. V lost 3 bases, J lost 3 bases, and 13 bases stayed unmatched. Germline V gene sequence: CDR1 SGHDN, CDR2 FVKESK. The CDR3 totals 18 residues. The CDR3 spells CASSHIAYRQGADTEAFF. The CDR3, as DNA: TGTGCCAGCAGCCACATTGCCTATAGACAGGGGGCGGACACTGAAGCTTTCTTT.

Concerning this clone itself: Other DNA sequences in this specimen translate into the identical CDR3. The rearrangement uses TRBV2 and TRBJ1-3; 7 bases fit TRBD1. The CDR3 sequence is 12 residues long. V was pared by 6 bases and J by 4 bases, with 0 bases of the junction left unmatched. Germline V gene data show CDR1 as SNHLY and CDR2 as FYNNEI. CDR3: CASRDRGNTIYF. The DNA for the CDR3 is TGTGCCAGCAGGGACAGGGGAAACACCATATATTTT.

The gene calls are TRBV7-2 and TRBJ2-2; 9 bases line up with TRBD2. The CDR3 runs to 16 residues. Looked up from germline, CDR1 is SGHTA and CDR2 is FQGNSA. V lost 2 bases, J lost 2 bases, and 3 bases stayed unmatched. In nucleotides, the CDR3 is TGTGCCAGCAGCTTATCTAGCGGGGTAAACACCGGGGAGCTGTTTTTT. It translates to CASSLSSGVNTGELFF.

The chain has TRBV7-9 and TRBJ2-2; D not certain. The CDR3 loop spans 11 amino acids. V shed 2 bases and J shed 13 bases, with 8 bases lying between them. Germline-derived CDR1 and CDR2 are SEHNR and FQNEAQ (reference sequence). The CDR3 DNA is TGTGCCAGCAGCTTAAATTCCCGGCTGTTTTTT. Amino acid sequence: CASSLNSRLFF.

The CDR3 reads CASSVEGGPEAFF. CDR3 nucleotides: TGCGCCAGCAGCGTCGAAGGGGGACCTGAAGCTTTCTTT. The chain combines TRBV5-1 with TRBJ1-1, with a weak D call TRBD1 (6 bases). The V and J ends lost 4 bases and 6 bases respectively, with 13 bases between them. CDR3 size: 13 residues. CDR1 is SGHRS, CDR2 YFSETQ, per germline.

The chain uses TRBV11-3 and TRBJ2-7, with D unresolved. Trimming stripped 3 bases from V and 5 bases from J, with 17 bases between. The CDR3 totals 15 residues. Germline assignment: CDR1 SGHNT and CDR2 YENEEA. CDR3 bases: TGTGCCAGCAGCTTTAACTTAGCCATGCGCCACGAGCAGTACTTC. Its protein product is CASSFNLAMRHEQYF.

This sequence joins TRBV4-1 and TRBJ2-7; 10 nucleotides match TRBD2. CDR3 size: 13 residues. Germline V lookup: CDR1 MGHRA, CDR2 YSYEKL. The junction had 2 bases not matched to a gene; V was cut back by 4 bases and J by 5 bases. The chain's CDR3 is CASSLSGGDEQYF. CDR3 in DNA: TGCGCCAGCAGCCTAAGCGGGGGGGACGAGCAGTACTTC.

The chain combines TRBV5-1 with TRBJ2-3; the match to TRBD2 covers 14 bases. CDR3 length: 15 amino acids. Germline values: CDR1 SGHRS, CDR2 YFSETQ. V shed 5 bases, J shed 5 bases, and the junction held 4 bases outside the gene matches. CDR3 region: CASRGLAGAGDTQYF. The CDR3, as DNA: TGCGCCAGCAGGGGACTAGCGGGGGCGGGAGATACGCAGTATTTT.

This chain uses TRBV2 with TRBJ1-1, with 8 positions matching TRBD1. V gave up 4 bases and J gave up 4 bases; unmatched junction bases: 5. The CDR3 is 14 amino acids. Germline V gene sequence: CDR1 SNHLY, CDR2 FYNNEI. The CDR3: CASSADRVGTEAFF. CDR3 nucleotides: TGTGCCAGCAGTGCGGACAGGGTCGGCACTGAAGCTTTCTTT.

The J gene is TRBJ1-2, the V gene TRBV11-2; possibly TRBD1 for D (5 bases). Trimming cost V 5 bases and J 8 bases, with 21 bases left between them. CDR1 and CDR2 (germline): SGHAT, FQNNGV. The CDR3 covers 15 residues. CDR3 residues: CASSDSLREWEGYTF. The DNA of the CDR3 is TGTGCCAGCAGCGACTCTCTCAGGGAATGGGAAGGCTACACCTTC.

V is TRBV18 and J is TRBJ2-7, with D possibly TRBD2 on 6 matching bases. Trimming pared 6 bases from V and 4 bases from J, leaving 16 bases between. The CDR3 is 14 residues long. Germline V gene data show CDR1 as KGHSH and CDR2 as LQKENI. The DNA of the CDR3 is TGTGCCAGCTCTTACCTGGGGGGAACTTACGAGCAGTACTTC. Amino acids: CASSYLGGTYEQYF.

The chain is built from TRBV6-5 and TRBJ1-6; D possibly corresponds to TRBD1 (6 bases). Trimming shortened V by 6 bases and J by 9 bases, and 18 bases separated the two germline ends. From germline, CDR1 is MNHEY and CDR2 SVGAGI. The CDR3 spans 15 residues. Here the CDR3 reads CASRAVGTLVSPLHF. Written as DNA, the CDR3 is TGTGCCAGCAGGGCCGTTGGGACACTAGTTTCACCCCTCCACTTT.

The rearrangement links TRBV2 to TRBJ2-7, with 7 positions matching TRBD1. CDR3 size: 14 residues. The V and J ends lost 6 bases and 1 base, in that order; junction bases with no gene match: 6. Germline-derived CDR1 and CDR2 are SNHLY and FYNNEI. In DNA, the CDR3 is TGTGCCAGCAGAACTCAGGGACAGTCCTACGAGCAGTACGTC. Amino acids: CASRTQGQSYEQYV.